These 3 T cell receptor beta chains share one sample of origin, sequenced in a study of blood T cell repertoires in COVID-19. TCRdb's table, derived via immunoSEQ multiplex PCR, lists solely in-frame clones and lacks some. In the table there are about 140,000 clones, roughly four fifths of which are singletons. The sample was peripheral blood. These receptors were collected from a woman aged 55 to 70 with acute or convalescent COVID-19.

In DNA, the CDR3 is TGTGCCAGCAGCCAAGAGACAGATAGCAATCAGCCCCAGCATTTT. Translation: CASSQETDSNQPQHF. The chain couples TRBV4-2 to TRBJ1-5; D may be TRBD1 (5 bases). Trimming took 0 bases from V and 0 from J, leaving 6 bases between them. The CDR3 runs 15 residues. In germline, CDR1 is LGHNA, CDR2 YNFKEQ.

The J gene is TRBJ2-7, the V gene TRBV7-9; TRBD2 matches 8 bases. Germline lookup yields CDR1 SEHNR and CDR2 FQNEAQ (reference sequence). V lost 11 bases to trimming and J lost 3 bases; unmatched junction nucleotides: 12. This CDR3 has 14 amino acids. CDR3: CALSGGPGSYEQYF. The CDR3 nucleotides are TGTGCCTTGTCGGGGGGGCCAGGGAGCTACGAGCAGTACTTC.

This chain links TRBV5-1 with TRBJ1-2; tentative D call: TRBD1 (6 bases). V gave up 7 bases and J gave up 8 bases, with 15 bases separating them. This CDR3 is built from 12 residues. CDR1 is SGHRS and CDR2 is YFSETQ in the germline V gene. The CDR3: CASAGGLRGYTF. In nucleotides, the CDR3 is TGCGCCAGCGCGGGGGGCCTACGGGGCTACACCTTC.